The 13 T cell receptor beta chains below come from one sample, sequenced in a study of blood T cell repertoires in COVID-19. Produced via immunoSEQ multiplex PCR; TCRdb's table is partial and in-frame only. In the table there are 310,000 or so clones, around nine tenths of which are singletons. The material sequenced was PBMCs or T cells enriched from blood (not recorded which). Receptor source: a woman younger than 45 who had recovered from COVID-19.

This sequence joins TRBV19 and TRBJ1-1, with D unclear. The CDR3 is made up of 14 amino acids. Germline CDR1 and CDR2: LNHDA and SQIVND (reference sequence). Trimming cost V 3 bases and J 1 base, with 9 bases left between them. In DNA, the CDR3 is TGTGCCAGTAGTATTGCAGGTGCGAACACTGAAGCTTTCTTT. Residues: CASSIAGANTEAFF.

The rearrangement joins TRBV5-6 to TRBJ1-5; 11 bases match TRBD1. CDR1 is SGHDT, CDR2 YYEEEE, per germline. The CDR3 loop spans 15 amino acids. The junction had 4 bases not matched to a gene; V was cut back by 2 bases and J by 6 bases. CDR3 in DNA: TGTGCCAGCAGCTTCGGGACAGGGGGTTTTCAGCCCCAGCATTTT. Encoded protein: CASSFGTGGFQPQHF.

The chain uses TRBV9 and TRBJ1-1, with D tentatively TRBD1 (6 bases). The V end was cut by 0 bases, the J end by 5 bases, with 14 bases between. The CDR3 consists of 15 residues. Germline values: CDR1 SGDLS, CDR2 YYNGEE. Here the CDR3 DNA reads TGTGCCAGCAGCGTAGGAGTACAGGGATATACTGAAGCTTTCTTT. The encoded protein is CASSVGVQGYTEAFF.

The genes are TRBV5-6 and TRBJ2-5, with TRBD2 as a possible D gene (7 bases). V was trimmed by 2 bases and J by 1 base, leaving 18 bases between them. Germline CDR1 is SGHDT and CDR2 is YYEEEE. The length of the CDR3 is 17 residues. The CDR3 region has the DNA TGTGCCAGCAGCTTTGGGTGGGGCGGGGGCGGCCAAGAGACCCAGTACTTC. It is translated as CASSFGWGGGGQETQYF.

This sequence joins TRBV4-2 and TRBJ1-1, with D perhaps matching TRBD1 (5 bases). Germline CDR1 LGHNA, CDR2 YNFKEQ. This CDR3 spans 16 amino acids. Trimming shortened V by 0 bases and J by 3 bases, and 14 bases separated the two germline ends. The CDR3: CASSQDLMTAYTEAFF. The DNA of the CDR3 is TGTGCCAGCAGCCAAGATCTAATGACAGCATACACTGAAGCTTTCTTT.

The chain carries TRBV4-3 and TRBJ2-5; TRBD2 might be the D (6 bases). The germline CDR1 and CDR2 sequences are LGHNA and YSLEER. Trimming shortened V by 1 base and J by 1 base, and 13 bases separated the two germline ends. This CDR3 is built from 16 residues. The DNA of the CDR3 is TGCGCCAGCAGCCAAGGCTTGGAGGGGTTCCAAGAGACCCAGTACTTC. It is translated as CASSQGLEGFQETQYF.

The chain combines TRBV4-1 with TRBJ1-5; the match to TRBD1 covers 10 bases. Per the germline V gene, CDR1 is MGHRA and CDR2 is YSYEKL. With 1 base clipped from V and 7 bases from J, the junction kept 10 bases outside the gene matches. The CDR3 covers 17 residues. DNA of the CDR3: TGCGCCAGCAGCCAAGGATTTGGGACAGGGGTTGGGCAGCCCCAGCATTTT. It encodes CASSQGFGTGVGQPQHF.

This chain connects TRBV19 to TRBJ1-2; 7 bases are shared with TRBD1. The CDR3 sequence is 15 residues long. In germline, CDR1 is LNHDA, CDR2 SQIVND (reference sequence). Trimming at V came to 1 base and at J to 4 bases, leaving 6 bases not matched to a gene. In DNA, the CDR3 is TGTGCCAGTAGTATAGTAGGACGGGACAGCTATGGCTACACCTTC. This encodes CASSIVGRDSYGYTF.

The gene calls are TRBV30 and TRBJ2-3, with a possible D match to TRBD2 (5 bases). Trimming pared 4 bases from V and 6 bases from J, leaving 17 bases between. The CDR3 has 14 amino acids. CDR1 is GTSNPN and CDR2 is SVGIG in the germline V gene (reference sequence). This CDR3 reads CAWNLGGPGDTQYF. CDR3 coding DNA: TGTGCCTGGAATCTGGGTGGTCCGGGGGATACGCAGTATTTT.

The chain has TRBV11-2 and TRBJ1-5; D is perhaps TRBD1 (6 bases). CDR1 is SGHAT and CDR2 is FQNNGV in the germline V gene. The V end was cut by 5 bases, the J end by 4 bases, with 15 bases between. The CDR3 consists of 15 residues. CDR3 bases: TGTGCCAGCAGCGTAGGGACACTTAGTAATCAGCCCCAGCATTTT. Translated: CASSVGTLSNQPQHF.

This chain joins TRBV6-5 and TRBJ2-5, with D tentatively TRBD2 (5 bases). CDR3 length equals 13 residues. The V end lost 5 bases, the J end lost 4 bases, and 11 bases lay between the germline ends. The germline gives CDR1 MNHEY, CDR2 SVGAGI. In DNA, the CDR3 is TGTGCCAGCAGTCGGGATTTTGGAGAGACCCAGTACTTC. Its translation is CASSRDFGETQYF.

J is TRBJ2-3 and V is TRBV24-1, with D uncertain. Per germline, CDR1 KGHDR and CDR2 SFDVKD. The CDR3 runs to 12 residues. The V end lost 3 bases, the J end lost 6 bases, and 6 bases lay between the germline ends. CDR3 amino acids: CATSDALDTQYF. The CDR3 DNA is TGTGCCACCAGTGATGCGTTGGATACGCAGTATTTT.

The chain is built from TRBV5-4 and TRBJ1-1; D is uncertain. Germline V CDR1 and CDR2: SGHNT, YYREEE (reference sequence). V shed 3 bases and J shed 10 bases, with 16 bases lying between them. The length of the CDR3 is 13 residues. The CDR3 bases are TGTGCCAGCAGCTATTACGGGTTAGCTGGAGCTTTCTTT. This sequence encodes CASSYYGLAGAFF.